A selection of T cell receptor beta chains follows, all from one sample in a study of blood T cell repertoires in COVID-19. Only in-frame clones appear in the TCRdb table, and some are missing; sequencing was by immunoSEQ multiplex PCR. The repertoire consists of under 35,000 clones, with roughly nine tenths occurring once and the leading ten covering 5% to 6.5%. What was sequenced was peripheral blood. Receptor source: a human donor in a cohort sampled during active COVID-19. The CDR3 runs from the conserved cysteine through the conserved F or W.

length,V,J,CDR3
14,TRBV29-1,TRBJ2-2,CSVFRDRNTGELFF
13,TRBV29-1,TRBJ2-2,CSVGRLNTGELFF
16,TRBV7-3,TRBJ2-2,CASSPLAGVNTGELFF
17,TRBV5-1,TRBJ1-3,CASSSAGTGFLGGTIYF
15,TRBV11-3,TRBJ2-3,CASSSFRGRVDTQYF
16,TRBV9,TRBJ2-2,CASSEIAGGPSGELFF
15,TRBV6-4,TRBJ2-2,CASRPLSGNTGELFF
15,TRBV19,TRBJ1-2,CASRLPGQGPYGYTF
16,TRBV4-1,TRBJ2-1,CASSHSLGLYQDEQFF
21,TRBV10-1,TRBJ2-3,CASSSPEMISGRQASTDTQYF
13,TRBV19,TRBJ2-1,CASSTLRGSEQFF
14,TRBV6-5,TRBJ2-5,CASSLPGQQETQYF
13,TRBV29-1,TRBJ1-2,CSVGGRADYGYTF
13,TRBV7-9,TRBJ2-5,CASSSLDRETQYF
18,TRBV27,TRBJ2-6,CASSPRWQILSGANVLTF
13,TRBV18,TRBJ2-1,CASSPTSGRDEFF
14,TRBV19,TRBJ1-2,CASRTGEGNYGYTF
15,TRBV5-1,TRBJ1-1,CASGGDKPFGTEAFF
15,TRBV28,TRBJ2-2,CASSFAGVHTGELFF
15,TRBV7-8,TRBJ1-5,CASSGTTGPLVAQHF
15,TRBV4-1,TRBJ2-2,CASSREGGNTGELFF
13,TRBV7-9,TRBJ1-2,CASSLGQGYGYTF
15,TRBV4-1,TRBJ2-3,CASSPPVFGTDTQYF
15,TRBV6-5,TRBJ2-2,CAGKTGTIYTGELFF
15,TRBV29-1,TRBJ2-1,CSVAGSAGAGGEQFF
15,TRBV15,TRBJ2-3,CATSRDLSSGDTQYF
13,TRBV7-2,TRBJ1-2,CASSLTANYGYTF
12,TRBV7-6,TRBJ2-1,CASSRGLNEQFF
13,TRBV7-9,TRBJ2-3,CASSLDFPDTQYF
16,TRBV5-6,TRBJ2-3,CASSFPSGASSHTQYF
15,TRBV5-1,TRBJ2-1,CASSPERGGLGEQFF
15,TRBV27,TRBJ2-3,CASSFGLAGTDTQYF
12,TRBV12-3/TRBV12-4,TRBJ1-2,CASSPSSNGYTF
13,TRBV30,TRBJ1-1,CAWVGQPNTEAFF
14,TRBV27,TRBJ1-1,CASSPLSSYTEAFF
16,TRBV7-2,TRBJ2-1,CASSLARSGYYNEQFF
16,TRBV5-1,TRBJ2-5,CASSPRTSGKGETQYF
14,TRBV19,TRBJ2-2,CASNLQGNTGELFF
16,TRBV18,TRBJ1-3,CASSPILQGYGNTIYF
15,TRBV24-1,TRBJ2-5,CATSGAGPEMETQYF
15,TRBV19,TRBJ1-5,CASSIGDRGNQPQHF
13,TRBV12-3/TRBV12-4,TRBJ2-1,CASKTGGDNEQFF
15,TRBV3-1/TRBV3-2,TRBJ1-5,CASSPSSQVESAQHF
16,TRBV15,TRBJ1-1,CATSRDGTGMNTEAFF
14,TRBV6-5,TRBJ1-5,CASLGDSSNQPQHF
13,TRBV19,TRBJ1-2,CASSSGNFYGYTF
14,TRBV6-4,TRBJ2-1,CASRKSGGVNEQFF
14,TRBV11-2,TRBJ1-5,CASSLGSGNQPQHF
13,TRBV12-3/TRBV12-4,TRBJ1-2,CASSLNQGRGYTF
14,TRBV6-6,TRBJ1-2,CASSITGTSYGYTF